A single sample is the source of the 24 T cell receptor beta chains below, sequenced in a study of T cell clonotyping in hematopoietic cell transplantation. Only in-frame clones appear in the TCRdb table, and some are missing; sequencing was by immunoSEQ multiplex PCR. The sample lists around 8,300 clones; about 60% were seen once. Specimen: peripheral blood mononuclear cells, collected 100 days after allogeneic stem cell transplant. These TCRs come from a male patient aged 55 to 70 who had an allogeneic stem cell transplant from an unrelated donor, so the T cells may come from the graft donor. Some clones in this sample may be carry-over from other donors' samples.

This rearrangement joins TRBV4-1 to TRBJ2-5; maybe TRBD1 (5 bases). The ends were cut back, 0 bases at V and 5 bases at J, with 13 bases in the middle. Per germline, CDR1 MGHRA and CDR2 YSYEKL. This CDR3 has 15 residues. This chain's CDR3 is CASSQDSRVWETQYF. The DNA of the CDR3 is TGCGCCAGCAGCCAAGATTCCAGGGTTTGGGAGACCCAGTACTTC.

This clone was recorded once. This chain links TRBV10-3 with TRBJ1-1; no reliable D call. Germline V gene sequence: CDR1 ENHRY, CDR2 SYGVKD. Deletions cut 3 bases from V and 5 bases from J, with 4 bases between. The CDR3 contains 11 residues. CDR3 in amino acids: CAISEGTEAFF. The CDR3 nucleotides are TGTGCCATCAGTGAAGGGACTGAAGCTTTCTTT.

This clone came up a few times. The CDR3 spells CASALGVLDDSPLHF. DNA for the CDR3: TGTGCCAGCGCTCTGGGGGTCTTAGACGATTCACCCCTCCACTTT. The chain combines TRBV6-1 with TRBJ1-6; perhaps TRBD1 as D (5 bases). CDR3 length: 15 residues. Between the trimmed V and J ends, which lost 8 bases and 8 bases, there was a span of 19 bases. Germline V gene data show CDR1 as MNHNS and CDR2 as SASEGT.

The rearrangement links TRBV9 to TRBJ1-3, with no clear D. In germline, CDR1 is SGDLS, CDR2 YYNGEE. The CDR3 is 14 amino acids. Trimming cost V 0 bases and J 1 base, with 5 bases left between them. CDR3 amino acids: CASSVDLSGNTIYF. In DNA, the CDR3 is TGTGCCAGCAGCGTAGATCTATCTGGAAACACCATATATTTT. Based on the CDR3 plus reference TRBV9 and TRBJ1-3, the full variable domain is DSGVTQTPKHLITATGQRVTLRCSPRSGDLSVYWYQQSLDQGLQFLIQYYNGEERAKGNILERFSAQQFPDLHSELNLSSLELGDSALYFCASSVDLSGNTIYFGEGSWLTVV.

The chain links TRBV19 to TRBJ1-1, with 7 bases matching TRBD1. The CDR3 runs to 16 residues. V shed 1 base, J shed 0 bases, and the junction held 5 bases outside the gene matches. Germline CDR1 and CDR2: LNHDA and SQIVND (reference sequence). The CDR3 reads CASSIGGTEMNTEAFF. As DNA, the CDR3 is TGTGCCAGTAGTATAGGCGGGACAGAGATGAACACTGAAGCTTTCTTT.

A few counts support this clone. J is TRBJ1-1 and V is TRBV5-1; D perhaps matches TRBD1 (5 bases). Deletions cut 0 bases from V and 6 bases from J, with 12 bases between. This CDR3 contains 14 residues. CDR1 is SGHRS and CDR2 is YFSETQ in the germline V gene. The CDR3 nucleotides read TGCGCCAGCAGCTTGGGACAGCTAGGGTCTGAAGCTTTCTTT. It codes for CASSLGQLGSEAFF.

By proportion, this clone is medium-sized. The chain combines TRBV4-1 with TRBJ1-2; D is unclear. The CDR3 sequence is 11 residues long. Trimming removed 1 base at V and 11 bases at J, with 8 bases between. Germline lookup yields CDR1 MGHRA and CDR2 YSYEKL. The CDR3 coding sequence is TGCGCCAGCAGCCAAGGCCTGGAATACACCTTC. This encodes CASSQGLEYTF.

The V and J genes are TRBV5-5 and TRBJ1-1; the D gene is possibly TRBD1 (5 bases). Germline-derived CDR1 and CDR2 are SGHKS and YYEKEE (reference sequence). This CDR3 is 13 amino acids long. V was shortened by 3 bases and J by 5 bases, with 11 bases between the two germline ends. In nucleotides, the CDR3 is TGTGCCAGCAGCTATCGGGGCGGGACTGAAGCTTTCTTT. This codes for CASSYRGGTEAFF.

The rearrangement uses TRBV10-3 and TRBJ1-2; TRBD1 aligns across 7 bases. Germline V gene sequence: CDR1 ENHRY, CDR2 SYGVKD. CDR3 length: 14 amino acids. V lost 4 bases and J lost 3; bases outside the gene matches: 5. The CDR3 loop reads CAISGQGADYGYTF. In nucleotides, the CDR3 is TGTGCCATCAGTGGACAGGGTGCGGACTATGGCTACACCTTC.

This clone was seen more than once but under ten times. The V gene is TRBV7-9, the J gene TRBJ1-2; D not certain. The CDR3 runs to 13 residues. CDR1 and CDR2 from the germline V gene are SEHNR and FQNEAQ (reference sequence). V lost 5 bases to trimming and J lost 0 bases, with 7 bases between them. CDR3: CASSHEPNYGYTF. The CDR3 DNA follows: TGTGCCAGCAGCCACGAACCTAACTATGGCTACACCTTC.

The CDR3 region has the DNA TGTGCCAGCAGCGAGGGGGGAAGAGATACGCAGTATTTT. This translates into CASSEGGRDTQYF. This chain joins TRBV5-4 and TRBJ2-3; D might be TRBD1 or TRBD2, each matching 6 bases. Trimming stripped 4 bases from V and 5 bases from J, with 11 bases between. The CDR3 is 13 amino acids. Looked up from germline, CDR1 is SGHNT and CDR2 is YYREEE (reference sequence). Full variable domain (remainder filled in from reference TRBV5-4 and TRBJ2-3): ETGVTQSPTHLIKTRGQQVTLRCSSQSGHNTVSWYQQALGQGPQFIFQYYREEENGRGNFPPRFSGLQFPNYSSELNVNALELDDSALYLCASSEGGRDTQYFGPGTRLTVL.

The gene calls are TRBV2 and TRBJ2-7; no firm D call. Germline V lookup: CDR1 SNHLY, CDR2 FYNNEI. Deletions cut 6 bases from V and 0 bases from J, with 6 bases between. This CDR3 region has 12 residues. For the CDR3, the DNA is TGTGCCAGCAGGACGGTCTCCTACGAGCAGTACTTC. It specifies CASRTVSYEQYF.

The chain links TRBV10-2 to TRBJ2-7; D might be TRBD1 (5 bases). The V and J ends lost 7 bases and 3 bases respectively, with 10 bases between them. The CDR3 is made up of 12 amino acids. Looked up from germline, CDR1 is WSHSY and CDR2 is SAAADI. CDR3 sequence: CASKQAHYEQYF. DNA for the CDR3: TGCGCCAGCAAACAGGCACACTACGAGCAGTACTTC.

J is TRBJ2-2 and V is TRBV20-1; D may be TRBD1 (6 bases). CDR3 length: 11 residues. V dropped 5 bases and J dropped 6 bases, with 7 bases sitting between them. CDR1 and CDR2 from the germline V gene are DFQATT and SNEGSKA (reference sequence). The CDR3 DNA is TGCAGTGCTGGGGGCTCCGGGGAGCTGTTTTTT. Residues: CSAGGSGELFF.

This clone has a handful of counts. The rearrangement joins TRBV19 to TRBJ2-1; 13 bases align to TRBD2. The CDR3 sequence is 15 residues long. Germline CDR1 is LNHDA and CDR2 is SQIVND (reference sequence). V lost 8 bases, J lost 7 bases, and 8 bases stayed unmatched. The CDR3: CASSSGLAGVNEQFF. The CDR3 region has the DNA TGTGCCAGTTCCTCCGGACTAGCGGGAGTGAATGAGCAGTTCTTC.

This clone rates as large. The V and J genes are TRBV2 and TRBJ1-1; no reliable D call. The CDR3 has 11 residues. Trimming cost V 0 bases and J 11 bases, with 7 bases left between them. CDR1 and CDR2 (germline): SNHLY, FYNNEI. CDR3 amino acids: CASSEALEAFF. The CDR3, as DNA: TGTGCCAGCAGTGAAGCATTGGAGGCTTTCTTT.

V and J are TRBV9 and TRBJ1-2, with TRBD1 identical over 8 bases. CDR3 length equals 14 residues. V lost 2 bases to trimming and J lost 4 bases; unmatched junction nucleotides: 4. In germline, CDR1 is SGDLS, CDR2 YYNGEE. CDR3 sequence: CASSVNTGGYGYTF. CDR3 sequence (DNA): TGTGCCAGCAGCGTTAATACAGGGGGCTATGGCTACACCTTC.

The CDR3 reads CASSPENSPLHF. CDR3 bases: TGTGCCAGCAGCCCAGAGAATTCACCCCTCCACTTT. The chain recombines TRBV21-1 with TRBJ1-6. TRBV21-1 represents a pseudogene. CDR3 length: 12 residues.

V usage is TRBV7-9 and J usage is TRBJ2-1, with 15 positions matching TRBD2. Trimming at V came to 3 bases and at J to 11 bases, leaving 8 bases not matched to a gene. The CDR3 runs 16 residues. Germline-derived CDR1 and CDR2 are SEHNR and FQNEAQ (reference sequence). DNA of the CDR3: TGTGCCAGCAGCTTGGCCCTGGGACTAGCGGGGGGCAAGCAGTTCTTC. It specifies CASSLALGLAGGKQFF.

V gene TRBV6-1 combines with J gene TRBJ1-1; D may be TRBD1 (6 bases). The CDR3 spans 16 residues. The germline CDR1 and CDR2 sequences are MNHNS and SASEGT. The V and J ends lost 4 bases and 1 base respectively, with 16 bases between them. CDR3 coding DNA: TGTGCCAGCAGTGGGGGGGGGCGGCTTGGGAACACTGAAGCTTTCTTT. It codes for CASSGGGRLGNTEAFF.

The chain uses TRBV29-1 and TRBJ2-7; TRBD1 matches at 10 bases. CDR1 SQVTM and CDR2 ANQGSEA come from the germline V gene. CDR3 size: 18 residues. With V trimmed by 0 bases and J by 5 bases, 16 bases remained unmatched. CDR3 bases: TGCAGCGTTGAAGATAGGGGGGCCGGACAGGGGGAATACAACGAGCAGTACTTC. This codes for CSVEDRGAGQGEYNEQYF.

This clone showed up many times. This chain joins TRBV7-3 and TRBJ1-6; D ambiguous. Trimming shortened V by 5 bases and J by 10 bases, and 15 bases separated the two germline ends. This CDR3 contains 14 residues. Germline lookup yields CDR1 SGHTA and CDR2 FQGTGA. CDR3 region: CASSPTPGESPLHF. CDR3 DNA: TGTGCCAGCAGCCCCACCCCGGGCGAATCACCCCTCCACTTT.

This clone is a singleton in its sample. The rearrangement joins TRBV29-1 to TRBJ1-1; the match to TRBD1 covers 7 bases. This CDR3 contains 12 residues. Trimming removed 7 bases from V and 10 bases from J; junction bases left unmatched: 12. CDR1 SQVTM and CDR2 ANQGSEA come from the germline V gene. CDR3 bases: TGCAGCGCCTTCGACAGGGACTTTGGAGCTTTCTTT. As protein: CSAFDRDFGAFF.

Of note for this clone: Other DNA sequences from this sample encode an identical CDR3 as well. The gene calls are TRBV5-4 and TRBJ2-5, with D perhaps TRBD2 (6 bases). Trimming pared 4 bases from V and 5 bases from J, leaving 6 bases between. The CDR3 has 11 amino acids. Per germline, CDR1 SGHNT and CDR2 YYREEE (reference sequence). The CDR3 here is CASSREETQYF. CDR3 in DNA: TGTGCCAGCAGCCGGGAGGAGACCCAGTACTTC.